The text below deals with one T cell receptor beta chain. No cognate antigen has been identified for it. Base qualities are not at hand, and no much larger clone is one base apart. The data originate from a study of cytomegalovirus exposure and HLA in healthy donors (TCRdb year 2017). A note on the overall study: In an earlier analysis of under 750 of the donors, around 300 Gb of sequence data and 117 million unique TCR beta sequences from 150 million to 200 million T cells were reported. In an earlier analysis of a few hundred of the donors, high-throughput TCR beta sequencing was used to judge whether each TCR beta V gene segment behaved as functional or pseudogenic. Both class I and class II loci were covered by HLA typing, at four-digit resolution. To study patterns of TCR occurrence, a later analysis re-analyzed previously published TCR beta repertoires from more than 550 donors and added high-resolution HLA genotyping. To predict cytomegalovirus infection status, the study combined high-throughput TCR immunosequencing, statistical association of individual TCRs with disease status, and machine learning. Donor age, sex, ethnicity and CMV serostatus were compiled together with the repertoire data. All discovery cohort repertoires had been generated on a single sequencing platform. Rather than drawing on any new phenotypic data, the later analysis identified candidate immune exposures from TCR beta sequences and the way those sequences occurred across donors. The study aimed to test whether cataloging public T cell receptors could reveal signatures of past pathogen exposure. An early release covering roughly 580 HLA-typed donors comprised about 320 gigabases of sequencing data and 85 million or so unique TCR sequences. Using immunosequencing, the study profiled T cell repertoires from 500 to 800 subjects and related those repertoires to cytomegalovirus serostatus. On average, around 240,000 unique TCR beta nucleotide sequences were sequenced per donor among about 400 genotyped donors of the cohort, with around 19% of those sequences being non-productive. The genetic ancestry cluster associated with self-reported Caucasian donors included approximately 85% of the roughly 390 genotyped donors. The number of typed donors differed by locus: roughly 629-630 for A, B, C, DRB1 and DQB1; some 500 for DQA1; about 600 for DPA1; and around 470 for DPB1. A later genetic analysis used genome-wide SNP genotypes for about 60% of the roughly 700 donors, treating that subset as a discovery cohort. Along with the roughly 710-subject first cohort, a separate validation cohort of about 110 different subjects was used. Because of strong linkage in the cohort, a handful of DR-DQ haplotypes were treated as single units for association and clustering. General findings and caveats noted by the study authors: A few of the identified cytomegalovirus-associated TCR beta chains were confirmed in vitro to be specific for cytomegalovirus antigens. Because the 87-base-pair reads could not distinguish some IMGT-functional V segments, including TRBV6-2 and TRBV6-3, those segments were excluded. A further reported finding was that TCR beta sequences accurately predicted the HLA-A and HLA-B alleles for most subjects in the first cohort. It was suggested by the authors that the approach could potentially be generalized to other disease states and immunological phenotypes. In this cohort, only TCR beta chains were sequenced, and detectable features were limited by the absence of alpha or paired-chain data. According to a later analysis, parvovirus B19, influenza, CMV and Epstein-Barr virus appeared linked to several top co-occurrence clusters. Because counts were too low, approximately 18 rarely observed V segments, including chromosome 9 orphons, were excluded from the earlier analysis of several hundred of the donors. In an earlier analysis of about 550 of the donors, most TCR beta V segments were observed in productive rearrangements about 87% or about 30% of the time, broadly matching IMGT annotations. The classifier was reported to diagnose cytomegalovirus status with high specificity and sensitivity in both the original cohort and the validation cohort. At a false discovery rate of 0.05, a later analysis linked 15,000 to 20,000 TCR beta sequences to specific HLA alleles. The study listed 150 to 200 TCR beta chains as associated with cytomegalovirus. A later analysis found that HLA-associated TCR beta chains were more clonally expanded and had lower generation probabilities than equally common non-associated chains. Presence/absence analyses assumed roughly uniform sequencing depth across donors, an assumption that may not hold. Strong co-occurrence of HLA alleles, especially DR and DQ, made assigning TCR associations to individual alleles difficult. A later genetic analysis associated a missense DCLRE1C variant with V-gene and J-gene trimming of TCR beta chains, and an independent cohort replicated the association. Because HLA typing was unavailable for some donors at each locus, only the typed subset was used in association tests. A later genetic analysis reported fewer N-insertions in productive TCRs among donors in an Asian-associated ancestry cluster than the approximately 700-donor mean. A later analysis found that most CMV-associated TCR beta chains appeared HLA-restricted, with HLA associations seemingly driven largely by CMV exposure. Linkage disequilibrium might explain the correlated functional status among segregating V segments, but an unknown experimental factor could not be excluded. While some public TCRs were present in many individuals, most TCR sequences turned up only very rarely across donors. Immune exposure information for the cohort was limited to CMV serostatus. A later analysis found that TCR association rates varied across HLA loci, with DRB1 alleles showing the most associated TCRs and HLA-C alleles the fewest. The sequencing pipeline was judged likely to have produced a cluster of highly shared sequence variants as a technical artifact.

Trimming at the junction amounts to 1 base on V and 4 bases on J, and the germline ends lie 8 bases apart. As encoded in the germline V gene, CDR1 is SGHTS while CDR2 is YDEGEE. Its CDR3 holds 13 amino acids, cysteine through phenylalanine. The sequence is cut down to CDR3 DNA, 39 bases in frame from base 1. The receptor library was made with the immunoSEQ multiplex PCR assay. A mixture of 60 forward primers for TCR Vbeta segments and 13 reverse primers for TCR Jbeta segments was used in the multiplex PCR. A multiplex PCR assay on genomic DNA amplified the CDR3 region of rearranged TCR beta genes. Amplified TCR beta libraries were sequenced as 87-base-pair reads on the Illumina HiSeq System. In the original analysis: A later analysis tallied 75 million to 85 million unique TCR beta chains across the 666 repertoires, and about 10 million of those chains were shared by two or more donors. Raw reads were error-corrected and collapsed into unique sequences with a nearest-neighbor algorithm that merged closely related sequences to remove PCR and sequencing errors. Alignment of CDR3 sequences to IMGT reference sequences was used to assign V, D and J gene segments. Each retained sequence needed at least a six-nucleotide match to both a V gene segment and a J gene segment. A rearrangement was called productive if the CDR3 had no stop codons and remained in frame with V and J, and every other rearrangement was called non-productive. Following IMGT convention, CDR3 was defined as the stretch from the second conserved V-encoded cysteine up to the conserved J-encoded phenylalanine. The earlier analysis of about 620 of the donors excluded sequences that lacked an unambiguous match to a single V gene segment. An earlier analysis of fewer than 650 of the donors classified V segments as functional when productive rearrangements were above 56.7% and as segregating when the standard deviation between donors was above 5%. To diagnose cytomegalovirus status from the catalog of TCR beta chain sequences, a statistical classification framework was built. In a later analysis, TCR nucleotide sequences were compared against IMGT/GENE-DB human TR gene sequences so that V and J genes could be assigned. The TCRdist pipeline was used in a later analysis to assign CDR3 sequences and most-parsimonious VDJ recombination scenarios. In a later analysis, each TCR beta chain was defined by its CDR3 amino acid sequence together with its V-gene family, and reads lacking a unique V-gene family were excluded. As a way to deal with suspected cross-contamination and a sequencing artifact, a later analysis dropped approximately 590 nucleotide sequences that were highly shared and had low generation probability. For each public chain, a later analysis derived a clonal expansion index from normalized ranks of inferred template counts within each repertoire. Generation probabilities in a later analysis came from a VDJ recombination model fitted to out-of-frame rearrangements, and those results were checked against IGoR. Hypergeometric tests were used in a later analysis to score TCR-TCR, TCR-HLA and TCR-CMV co-occurrence, with a repertoire-size bias correction applied to the TCR pairs. False discovery rates were estimated in a later analysis by permuting HLA or CMV assignments 20 times. A later analysis grouped co-occurring TCRs with DBSCAN, adding TCRdist sequence similarity when clustering within HLA-allele-positive subsets. Repertoires with fewer than 30,000 or more than 120,000 public chains were left out of co-occurrence clustering, as were five repertoires with anomalous nucleotide sharing. TCRdb provides this immuneACCESS table in a form limited to in-frame rearrangements. Some clones are lacking; in checked studies, under half of them reflect an unresolved V gene, and why the rest are absent is not known. V and J calls and clone size come straight from that table; D and trimming were deduced from the DNA. The sample data list about 130,000 clones, and roughly 80% of these were observed just once. Clones ranked in the top ten supply approximately 11% of the sample.

The cohort comprised fewer than 750 healthy bone marrow donors. At the time of sampling, every cohort member was nominally healthy, though immune exposures that went unrecorded were likely present. The donor tested CMV seropositive and was one of the 289 seropositive cohort members. Every donor gave a peripheral blood sample, and the peripheral blood mononuclear cells from that sample were used for TCR beta sequencing. Genomic DNA extraction from the blood cell samples was performed with the Qiagen DNeasy Blood Extraction Kit. Sequenced: PBMCs. This TCR was sampled from a man aged 30 to 45 in good health and CMV-seropositive. The sequence joins TRBV5-8 to TRBJ2-5; no D segment can be confidently identified. The DNA sequence follows: TGTGCCAGCAGCTTGTACAGACGAGAGACCCAGTACTTC. This yields the protein CASSLYRRETQYF.